This TCR beta chain was obtained from a study of blood T cell repertoires in COVID-19. Looking at the study overall: Nucleic acid was either cDNA or gDNA, and it came from T cells, B-cell-depleted T cells, or PBMCs.

This CDR3 comprises 16 residues. The V end was cut by 0 bases, the J end by 2 bases, with 12 bases between. Germline-derived CDR1 and CDR2 are SGHTS and YDEGEE. Enrolled during active infection, Seattle patients were then followed longitudinally. Only in-frame clones appear in the TCRdb table, and some are missing; sequencing was by immunoSEQ multiplex PCR. The repertoire holds about 170,000 clones, with under 95% as singletons. This chain links TRBV5-8 with TRBJ2-1; D is perhaps TRBD2 (5 bases). Sequencing was carried out using peripheral blood. This sequence originates from a man between 18 and 29 years old with COVID-19, enrolled during active disease. The chain's CDR3 is CASSLARATTYNEQFF. For the CDR3, the DNA is TGTGCCAGCAGCTTGGCCAGAGCGACTACCTACAATGAGCAGTTCTTC.